Following are 19 T cell receptor beta chains from one sample sequenced in a study of cytotoxic CD8 clonotypes in ibrutinib-treated CLL. Libraries were prepared by immunoSEQ multiplex PCR; TCRdb keeps only in-frame clonotypes and omits some of them. Here the sample spans about 45,000 clones, over 60% being singletons. This specimen consisted of PBMCs, obtained after 24 months of ibrutinib treatment. These receptors were collected from a human donor with chronic lymphocytic leukemia.

The V gene is TRBV30, the J gene TRBJ2-7; 7 nucleotides align to TRBD1. The germline gives CDR1 GTSNPN, CDR2 SVGIG (reference sequence). This CDR3 contains 14 residues. V lost 6 bases to trimming and J lost 6 bases; unmatched junction nucleotides: 14. The CDR3 is CACAQGRHWGEQYF. The CDR3 coding sequence is TGTGCCTGTGCACAGGGGCGACACTGGGGCGAGCAGTACTTC.

The chain is built from TRBV11-2 and TRBJ2-3; 11 bases map to TRBD1. J was trimmed by 6 bases and V by 4 bases; bases with no gene match: 6. From germline, CDR1 is SGHAT and CDR2 FQNNGV. The CDR3 spans 15 residues. The chain's CDR3 is CASSYGQGAGDTQYF. The CDR3 coding sequence is TGTGCCAGCAGCTATGGACAGGGGGCAGGGGATACGCAGTATTTT.

The chain employs TRBV4-1 and TRBJ2-4; the D is unclear. The V end was cut by 1 base, the J end by 11 bases, with 15 bases between. The CDR3 extends over 14 amino acids. Germline CDR1 MGHRA, CDR2 YSYEKL. CDR3 DNA sequence: TGCGCCAGCAGCCAAGTCCTGGCCAACACGGTTCAGTACTTC. This gives the protein CASSQVLANTVQYF.

This clone was detected a few times. The chain employs TRBV5-1 and TRBJ2-6; D possibly corresponds to TRBD1 (5 bases). The V end was cut by 0 bases, the J end by 4 bases, with 14 bases between. In germline, CDR1 is SGHRS, CDR2 YFSETQ. This CDR3 spans 17 amino acids. The CDR3 nucleotides are TGCGCCAGCAGCTTGGAGACAGTTAACAGGGGGGCCAACGTCCTGACTTTC. Translation: CASSLETVNRGANVLTF.

V and J are TRBV4-2 and TRBJ2-7, with 8 bases that match TRBD1. There are 15 residues in the CDR3. V gave up 1 base and J gave up 2 bases; unmatched junction bases: 4. CDR1 is LGHNA, CDR2 YNFKEQ, per germline. The CDR3 spells CASSQGLQGAYEQYF. The CDR3 bases are TGTGCCAGCAGCCAAGGACTACAGGGGGCCTACGAGCAGTACTTC.

The rearrangement uses TRBV6-7 and TRBJ1-4; D unresolved. TRBV6-7 is identified as an open reading frame with a role that is uncertain. The CDR3 extends over 13 amino acids. V was pared by 2 bases and J by 8 bases, with 9 bases between. In nucleotides, the CDR3 is TGTGCCAGCAGTTACCCAAATTGGGAAAAACTGTTTTTT. Amino acid sequence: CASSYPNWEKLFF.

Only a few counts were recorded for this clone. The gene calls are TRBV19 and TRBJ2-4; 9 positions agree with TRBD1. CDR3 length: 15 residues. The ends lost 3 bases at V and 6 bases at J; junction bases unmatched: 6. Germline CDR1 and CDR2: LNHDA and SQIVND (reference sequence). The CDR3 region is CASSIRGQGGNIQYF. CDR3 DNA: TGTGCCAGTAGTATCCGGGGACAGGGTGGAAACATTCAGTACTTC.

The genes are TRBV10-1 and TRBJ2-1; 14 nucleotides match TRBD2. The length of the CDR3 is 15 residues. V lost 4 bases, J lost 8 bases, and 4 bases stayed unmatched. Germline assignment: CDR1 WNHNN and CDR2 SYGVQD (reference sequence). This chain's CDR3 is CASSVGTSGRYEQFF. CDR3 bases: TGCGCCAGCAGTGTAGGGACTAGCGGGAGATATGAGCAGTTCTTC.

The gene calls are TRBV4-1 and TRBJ2-1, with 8 bases aligning to TRBD2. The CDR3 totals 16 residues. The trim removed 0 bases at V and 8 bases at J, leaving 9 bases unmatched. Germline V lookup: CDR1 MGHRA, CDR2 YSYEKL. The CDR3 reads CASSQDRGGLGDEQFF. The CDR3 DNA reads TGCGCCAGCAGCCAAGATCGGGGGGGCCTTGGAGATGAGCAGTTCTTC.

This clone occurred a few times. The chain joins TRBV5-1 to TRBJ1-4; the D is unclear. This CDR3 contains 13 residues. V lost 0 bases and J lost 13, with 13 bases in between. CDR1 and CDR2 from the germline V gene are SGHRS and YFSETQ. The CDR3 here is CASSLDSLGGLFF. The CDR3 DNA follows: TGCGCCAGCAGCTTGGACAGTCTAGGCGGACTGTTTTTT.

The rearrangement joins TRBV30 to TRBJ2-3; 10 nucleotides match TRBD1. V was pared by 2 bases and J by 2 bases, with 7 bases of the junction left unmatched. Germline values: CDR1 GTSNPN, CDR2 SVGIG (reference sequence). This CDR3 is 16 amino acids long. CDR3 nucleotide sequence: TGTGCCTGGAGTCGGGACGGGACAGGGGACACAGATACGCAGTATTTT. It yields the protein CAWSRDGTGDTDTQYF. Looking up the rest from reference TRBV30 and TRBJ2-3 gives the full variable domain: SQTIHQWPATLVQPVGSPLSLECTVEGTSNPNLYWYRQAAGRGLQLLFYSVGIGQISSEVPQNLSASRPQDRQFILSSKKLLLSDSGFYLCAWSRDGTGDTDTQYFGPGTRLTVL.

In this sample, this clone turned up a few times. The V and J genes are TRBV7-9 and TRBJ2-5; tentative D call: TRBD1 (6 bases). CDR1 SEHNR and CDR2 FQNEAQ come from the germline V gene (reference sequence). The CDR3 has 13 residues. V was clipped by 6 bases and J by 2 bases, with 10 bases between them. As DNA, the CDR3 is TGTGCCAGCAGACCCACAGGGCAAGAGACCCAGTACTTC. Protein sequence: CASRPTGQETQYF. The entire variable domain, with the rest obtained from reference TRBV7-9 and TRBJ2-5, is as follows: DTGVSQNPRHKITKRGQNVTFRCDPISEHNRLYWYRQTLGQGPEFLTYFQNEAQLEKSRLLSDRFSAERPKGSFSTLEIQRTEQGDSAMYLCASRPTGQETQYFGPGTRLLVL.

The chain couples TRBV29-1 to TRBJ2-7; D may match TRBD1 or TRBD2 (7 bases each). Trimming left V 4 bases short and J 3 bases short, with 13 bases between. The CDR3 extends over 13 amino acids. Germline values: CDR1 SQVTM, CDR2 ANQGSEA. CDR3 protein: CSVGEGALYEQYF. The DNA for the CDR3 is TGCAGCGTTGGGGAGGGGGCCCTCTACGAGCAGTACTTC.

V gene TRBV5-1 combines with J gene TRBJ1-1, with 8 positions matching TRBD1. This CDR3 spans 17 amino acids. V trimming: 0 bases; J trimming: 1 base; junction bases outside the gene matches: 8. Germline-derived CDR1 and CDR2 are SGHRS and YFSETQ. Written as DNA, the CDR3 is TGCGCCAGCAGCTTGGACAGGGGGGTTTTTGGGAACACTGAAGCTTTCTTT. Its translation is CASSLDRGVFGNTEAFF.

The chain has TRBV21-1 and TRBJ2-7; no DNA check was done on the table's D call, TRBD1. TRBV21-1 is classified as a pseudogene. The CDR3 contains 16 residues. The CDR3 loop is CASSIPYWDRPHEQYF. The CDR3 region has the DNA TGTGCCAGCAGCATTCCCTATTGGGACAGGCCCCACGAGCAGTACTTC.

V is TRBV19 and J is TRBJ2-7; TRBD2 is a possible D gene (6 bases). In germline, CDR1 is LNHDA, CDR2 SQIVND (reference sequence). V lost 0 bases, J lost 2 bases, and 11 bases lay in between. CDR3 length: 15 amino acids. CDR3 DNA sequence: TGTGCCAGTAGTATAGATCCGAGCGGGCCCTACGAGCAGTACTTC. It yields the protein CASSIDPSGPYEQYF.

This chain uses TRBV9 with TRBJ2-1, with D possibly TRBD1 on 7 matching bases. Trimming removed 6 bases at V and 6 bases at J, with 19 bases between. The length of the CDR3 is 15 residues. Germline-derived CDR1 and CDR2 are SGDLS and YYNGEE. The CDR3 DNA sequence: TGTGCCAGCAATCCCGCCGGAGGGGGCCTCAATGAGCAGTTCTTC. Its protein is CASNPAGGGLNEQFF.

The chain combines TRBV18 with TRBJ1-1; D is perhaps TRBD1 (6 bases). The V gene lost 3 bases and the J gene lost 8 bases, with 13 bases spanning the gap. The germline gives CDR1 KGHSH, CDR2 LQKENI. The CDR3 is 13 residues long. The CDR3 loop reads CASSPNSGGEAFF. CDR3 bases: TGTGCCAGCTCACCCAACTCCGGGGGCGAAGCTTTCTTT.

This chain connects TRBV5-6 to TRBJ2-7, with D maybe TRBD2 (6 bases). Deletions cut 0 bases from V and 2 bases from J, with 12 bases between. Germline assignment: CDR1 SGHDT and CDR2 YYEEEE. This CDR3 region has 15 residues. The CDR3 DNA sequence: TGTGCCAGCAGCTTGGCTCCCGGGAGAGCCTACGAGCAGTACTTC. Translating it yields CASSLAPGRAYEQYF.